This T cell receptor beta chain was captured by sequencing in a study of blood T cell repertoires in COVID-19. Background on the study: Samples of COVID-19 (acute and convalescent) were obtained from the United States, Italy and Spain. The analysed material was cDNA or gDNA that came from T cells, B-cell-depleted T cells, or PBMCs.

Per the original data handling: Amplifying reference gene primers gave estimates of nucleated cell counts. Profiling relied on immunoSEQ multiplex PCR, and the TCRdb table lists in-frame clones only, not all of them. V and J calls and clone size are as listed in that table; D and trimming were resolved from the DNA. The table lists under 200,000 clones, more than 70% of them singletons. This clone was observed once. Germline CDR1 is SQVTM and CDR2 is ANQGSEA. The junction had 13 bases not matched to a gene; V was cut back by 4 bases and J by 0 bases. CDR3 length: 17 amino acids. Sequenced input: peripheral blood. The source is a man aged 35-49 years with active or convalescent COVID-19. The chain joins TRBV29-1 to TRBJ2-7; TRBD1 aligns across 9 bases. The CDR3 nucleotides are TGCAGCGTTGTCCCGGGACAGGGAGGATCGGGCTCCTACGAGCAGTACTTC. The encoded protein is CSVVPGQGGSGSYEQYF.